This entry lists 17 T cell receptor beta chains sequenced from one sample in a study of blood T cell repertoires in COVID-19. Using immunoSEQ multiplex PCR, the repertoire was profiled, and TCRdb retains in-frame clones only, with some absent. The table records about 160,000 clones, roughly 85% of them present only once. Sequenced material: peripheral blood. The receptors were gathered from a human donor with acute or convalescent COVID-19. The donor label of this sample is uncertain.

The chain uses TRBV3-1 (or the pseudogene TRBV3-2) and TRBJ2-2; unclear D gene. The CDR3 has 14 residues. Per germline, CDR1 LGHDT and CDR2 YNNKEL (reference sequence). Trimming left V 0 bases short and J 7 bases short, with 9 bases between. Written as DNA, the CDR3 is TGTGCCAGCAGCCAAGAGAAATCGGTCGGGGAGCTGTTTTTT. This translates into CASSQEKSVGELFF.

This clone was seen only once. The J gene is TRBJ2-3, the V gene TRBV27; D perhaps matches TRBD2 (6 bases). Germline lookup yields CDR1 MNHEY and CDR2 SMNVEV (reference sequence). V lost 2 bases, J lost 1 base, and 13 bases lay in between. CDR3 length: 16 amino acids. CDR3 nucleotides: TGTGCCAGCAGTTTAAGAGTTGCTAGCGGCACAGATACGCAGTATTTT. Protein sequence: CASSLRVASGTDTQYF.

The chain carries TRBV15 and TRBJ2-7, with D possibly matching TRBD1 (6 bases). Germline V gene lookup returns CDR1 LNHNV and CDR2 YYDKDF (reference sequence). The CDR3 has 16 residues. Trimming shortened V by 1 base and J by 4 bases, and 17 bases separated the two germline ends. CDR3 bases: TGTGCCACCAGCAGAGGAGGTACAGGGTCTTCTTACGAGCAGTACTTC. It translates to CATSRGGTGSSYEQYF. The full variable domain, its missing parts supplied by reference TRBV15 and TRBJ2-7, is DAMVIQNPRYQVTQFGKPVTLSCSQTLNHNVMYWYQQKSSQAPKLLFHYYDKDFNNEADTPDNFQSRRPNTSFCFLDIRSPGLGDTAMYLCATSRGGTGSSYEQYFGPGTRLTVT.

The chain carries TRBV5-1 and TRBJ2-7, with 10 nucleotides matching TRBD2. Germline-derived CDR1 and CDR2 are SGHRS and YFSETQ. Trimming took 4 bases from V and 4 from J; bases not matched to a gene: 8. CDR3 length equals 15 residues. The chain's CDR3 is CASSPSGGARYEQYF. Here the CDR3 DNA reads TGCGCCAGCAGCCCCAGCGGGGGGGCCCGATACGAGCAGTACTTC.

The CDR3 loop is CASSPGTGYYSPLHF. CDR3 DNA: TGTGCCAGCAGCCCCGGGACAGGGTATTATTCACCCCTCCACTTT. This chain uses TRBV7-9 with TRBJ1-6, with TRBD1 identical over 9 bases. Germline CDR1 is SEHNR and CDR2 is FQNEAQ (reference sequence). The CDR3 contains 15 residues. The V gene end was trimmed by 5 bases and the J gene end by 8 bases; junction bases not matched to a gene: 7.

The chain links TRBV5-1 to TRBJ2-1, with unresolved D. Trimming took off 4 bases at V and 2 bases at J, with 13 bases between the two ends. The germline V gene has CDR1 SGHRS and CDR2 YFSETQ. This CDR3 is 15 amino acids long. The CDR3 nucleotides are TGCGCCAGCAGCCCTGCTAATCCCACCTACAATGAGCAGTTCTTC. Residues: CASSPANPTYNEQFF.

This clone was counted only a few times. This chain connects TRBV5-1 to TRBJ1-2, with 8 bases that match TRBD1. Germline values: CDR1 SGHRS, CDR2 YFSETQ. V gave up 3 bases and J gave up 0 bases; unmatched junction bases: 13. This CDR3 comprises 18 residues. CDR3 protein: CASSWASGQGASNYGYTF. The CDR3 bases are TGCGCCAGCAGCTGGGCCTCTGGACAGGGTGCCTCTAACTATGGCTACACCTTC.

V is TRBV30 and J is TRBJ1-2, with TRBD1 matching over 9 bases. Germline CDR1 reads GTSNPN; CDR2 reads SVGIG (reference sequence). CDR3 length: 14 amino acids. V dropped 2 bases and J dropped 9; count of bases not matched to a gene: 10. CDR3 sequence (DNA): TGTGCCTGGAGTCACGGGACAGGGAAAAGGAGCTACACCTTC. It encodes CAWSHGTGKRSYTF.

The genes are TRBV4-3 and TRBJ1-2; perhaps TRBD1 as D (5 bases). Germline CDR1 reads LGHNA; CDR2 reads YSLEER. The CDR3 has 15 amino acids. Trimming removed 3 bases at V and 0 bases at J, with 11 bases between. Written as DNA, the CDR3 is TGCGCCAGCAGCCAGAGCGGGGCCGCTAACTATGGCTACACCTTC. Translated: CASSQSGAANYGYTF.

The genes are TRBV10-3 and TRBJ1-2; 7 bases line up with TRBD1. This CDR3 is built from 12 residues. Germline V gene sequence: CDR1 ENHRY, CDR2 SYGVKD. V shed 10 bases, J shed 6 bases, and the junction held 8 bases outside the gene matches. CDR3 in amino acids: CATFGTADGYTF. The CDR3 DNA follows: TGTGCCACGTTCGGGACAGCGGATGGCTACACCTTC.

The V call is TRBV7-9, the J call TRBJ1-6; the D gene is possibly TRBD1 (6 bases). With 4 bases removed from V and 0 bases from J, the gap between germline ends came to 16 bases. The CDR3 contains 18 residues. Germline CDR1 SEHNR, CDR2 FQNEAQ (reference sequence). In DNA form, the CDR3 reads TGTGCCAGCAGCTCCTCCGCAGGGGAGAGCTCCTATAATTCACCCCTCCACTTT. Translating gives CASSSSAGESSYNSPLHF.

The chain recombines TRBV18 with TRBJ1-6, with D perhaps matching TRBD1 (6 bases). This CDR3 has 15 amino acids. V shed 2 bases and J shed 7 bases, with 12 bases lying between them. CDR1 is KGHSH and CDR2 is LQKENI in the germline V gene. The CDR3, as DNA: TGTGCCAGCTCACCAGGGGGGGCGCACAATTCACCCCTCCACTTT. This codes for CASSPGGAHNSPLHF.

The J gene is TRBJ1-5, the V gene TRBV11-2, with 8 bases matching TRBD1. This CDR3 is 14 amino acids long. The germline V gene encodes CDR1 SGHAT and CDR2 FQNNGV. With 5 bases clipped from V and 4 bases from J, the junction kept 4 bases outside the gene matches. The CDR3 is CASSRTGFNQPQHF. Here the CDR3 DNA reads TGTGCCAGCAGCCGGACAGGGTTTAATCAGCCCCAGCATTTT.

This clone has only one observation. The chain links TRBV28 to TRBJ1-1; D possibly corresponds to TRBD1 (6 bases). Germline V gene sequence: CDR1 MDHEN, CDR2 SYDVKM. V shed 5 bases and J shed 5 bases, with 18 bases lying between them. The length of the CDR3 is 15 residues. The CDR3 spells CASSVRQVGSTEAFF. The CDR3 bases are TGTGCCAGCAGTGTCCGACAGGTAGGGTCGACTGAAGCTTTCTTT.

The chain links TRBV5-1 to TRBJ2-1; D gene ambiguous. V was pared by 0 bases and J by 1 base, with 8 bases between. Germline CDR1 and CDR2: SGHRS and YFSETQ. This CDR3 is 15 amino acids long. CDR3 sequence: CASSLEHGSYNEQFF. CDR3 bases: TGCGCCAGCAGCTTGGAACATGGTTCCTACAATGAGCAGTTCTTC.

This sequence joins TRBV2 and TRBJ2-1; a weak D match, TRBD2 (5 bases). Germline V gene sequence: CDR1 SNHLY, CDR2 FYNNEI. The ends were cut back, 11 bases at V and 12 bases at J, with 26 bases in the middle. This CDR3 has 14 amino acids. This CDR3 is CASLVSEAPAGQFF. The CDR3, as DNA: TGTGCCTCCCTCGTCAGTGAGGCCCCCGCGGGGCAGTTCTTC.

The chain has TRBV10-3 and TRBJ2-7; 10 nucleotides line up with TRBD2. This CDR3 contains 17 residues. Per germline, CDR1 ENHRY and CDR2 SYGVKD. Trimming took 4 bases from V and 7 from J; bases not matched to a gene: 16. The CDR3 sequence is CAISGGSGGLLGVEQYF. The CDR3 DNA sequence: TGTGCCATCAGTGGGGGTAGCGGGGGGCTCCTTGGTGTGGAGCAGTACTTC.